The 13 T cell receptor beta chains given below trace back to one sample, sequenced in a study listed by TCRdb under 2016. The method was RT-PCR. The instrument was an Illumina MiSeq. TCRdb passed the public sequencing reads through fastp at Q25 and MiXCR, retaining productive beta sequences. Rows are combined by CDR3 protein, so each entry shows the most common genes and DNA. This sample holds about 680,000 distinct CDR3 sequences; approximately 15% were observed only once. 3.6% of the sample is taken by the ten largest. Sequenced input: memory CD4+ T cells from blood. These receptors came from a female donor in good health, serving as a healthy control.

The table lists this clonotype with many counts. The rearrangement uses TRBV18 and TRBJ2-3; 7 bases are shared with TRBD2. J gave up 2 bases and V 0 bases, and 5 bases lay outside the gene matches. Germline V gene data show CDR1 as KGHSH and CDR2 as LQKENI. This CDR3 region has 16 residues. CDR3 sequence (DNA): TGTGCCAGCTCACCACCGAGGCTAGCGGACACAGATACGCAGTATTTT. The encoded protein is CASSPPRLADTDTQYF. Based on the CDR3 plus reference TRBV18 and TRBJ2-3, the full variable domain is NAGVMQNPRHLVRRRGQEARLRCSPMKGHSHVYWYRQLPEEGLKFMVYLQKENIIDESGMPKERFSAEFPKEGPSILRIQQVVRGDSAAYFCASSPPRLADTDTQYFGPGTRLTVL.

This clonotype was counted between two and nine times. The chain recombines TRBV14 with TRBJ1-1; D call uncertain. The V gene lost 0 bases and the J gene lost 0 bases, with 8 bases spanning the gap. Per the germline V gene, CDR1 is SGHDN and CDR2 is FVKESK. The CDR3 has 15 amino acids. CDR3 nucleotide sequence: TGTGCCAGCAGCCAAGATTACAGTGTGAACACTGAAGCTTTCTTT. Translation: CASSQDYSVNTEAFF.

The chain recombines TRBV6-2 or TRBV6-3 with TRBJ2-1, with 7 bases lining up with TRBD1. CDR1 and CDR2 (germline): MNHEY, SVGEGT. V lost 7 bases to trimming and J lost 4 bases; unmatched junction nucleotides: 13. The CDR3 extends over 16 amino acids. In nucleotides, the CDR3 is TGTGCCAGCAAACCGCGGACAGGCGGCGGGTACAATGAGCAGTTCTTC. It codes for CASKPRTGGGYNEQFF.

This clonotype has ten or more counts. The V gene is TRBV6-1, the J gene TRBJ2-1, with 9 bases lining up with TRBD2. This CDR3 contains 16 residues. The V gene's germline CDR1 is MNHNS and CDR2 SASEGT. Trimming took 2 bases from V and 2 from J; bases not matched to a gene: 4. In DNA, the CDR3 is TGTGCCAGCAGTGAACCGGGACTAGCCCCCTACAATGAGCAGTTCTTC. This translates into CASSEPGLAPYNEQFF.

The CDR3 DNA is TGTGCCAGCAGCTTAGCATTGGGTCTTTACAATGAGCAGTTCTTC. Its translation: CASSLALGLYNEQFF. This chain joins TRBV7-8 and TRBJ2-1; D not certain. The ends were cut back, 0 bases at V and 4 bases at J, with 10 bases in the middle. The length of the CDR3 is 15 residues. CDR1 is SGHVS, CDR2 FQNEAQ, per germline.

The rearrangement links TRBV18 to TRBJ2-7, with 8 bases fitting TRBD2. CDR1 and CDR2 from the germline V gene are KGHSH and LQKENI. The CDR3 is made up of 16 amino acids. Losses at the gene ends were 3 bases for V and 3 bases for J; bases not matched to a gene: 10. The CDR3 sequence: CASSPEISGTSYEQYF. The CDR3 DNA sequence: TGTGCCAGCTCACCGGAGATAAGCGGGACTAGCTACGAGCAGTACTTC.

The V and J genes are TRBV13 and TRBJ1-2; TRBD1 matches 7 bases. J was trimmed by 0 bases and V by 2 bases; bases with no gene match: 3. CDR1 is PRHDT, CDR2 FYEKMQ, per germline (reference sequence). There are 15 residues in the CDR3. The CDR3 here is CASSLPGTANYGYTF. CDR3 in DNA: TGTGCCAGCAGCTTACCCGGGACAGCTAACTATGGCTACACCTTC. The complete variable domain, with remaining parts taken from reference TRBV13 and TRBJ1-2, reads AAGVIQSPRHLIKEKRETATLKCYPIPRHDTVYWYQQGPGQDPQFLISFYEKMQSDKGSIPDRFSAQQFSDYHSELNMSSLELGDSALYFCASSLPGTANYGYTFGSGTRLTVV.

This clonotype was counted a few times. The chain couples TRBV6-1 to TRBJ1-2; 11 bases are a match to TRBD1. The CDR3 is 15 amino acids. J gave up 4 bases and V 6 bases, and 7 bases lay outside the gene matches. The V gene's germline CDR1 is MNHNS and CDR2 SASEGT. The chain's CDR3 is CASSDWTGGSYGYTF. CDR3 in DNA: TGTGCCAGCAGCGACTGGACAGGGGGCAGCTATGGCTACACCTTC.

The V gene is TRBV6-2 or TRBV6-3, the J gene TRBJ2-7; TRBD2 matches at 8 bases. Losses at the gene ends were 6 bases for V and 7 bases for J; bases not matched to a gene: 17. The CDR3 spans 16 residues. Germline V lookup: CDR1 MNHEY, CDR2 SVGEGT. The CDR3 region is CASSVAGLLSYNEQYF. For the CDR3, the DNA is TGTGCCAGCAGCGTAGCGGGACTTCTATCCTACAATGAGCAGTACTTC.

The chain joins TRBV19 to TRBJ2-1; 10 nucleotides agree with TRBD2. The CDR3 is 18 residues long. In germline, CDR1 is LNHDA, CDR2 SQIVND (reference sequence). V shed 0 bases, J shed 1 base, and the junction held 6 bases outside the gene matches. CDR3 sequence (DNA): TGTGCCAGTAGTATAGATCTTCAAGCGGGAGGGTCCTACAATGAGCAGTTCTTC. This encodes CASSIDLQAGGSYNEQFF.

The chain is built from TRBV12-3 or TRBV12-4 and TRBJ2-3; tentative D call: TRBD1 (6 bases). The CDR3 has 16 residues. Deletions cut 5 bases from V and 0 bases from J, with 15 bases between. The CDR3 is CASSTNRVPSTDTQYF. CDR3 nucleotide sequence: TGTGCCAGCAGTACGAACAGGGTACCCAGCACAGATACGCAGTATTTT.

The table lists this clonotype with many counts. This chain connects TRBV6-6 to TRBJ2-3; perhaps D is TRBD1 or TRBD2 (7 bases each). Per germline, CDR1 MNHNY and CDR2 SVGAGI (reference sequence). This CDR3 is built from 19 residues. Between the trimmed V and J ends, which lost 0 bases and 4 bases, there was a span of 23 bases. The CDR3 loop reads CASSYSMRERDRGPDTQYF. Here the CDR3 DNA reads TGTGCCAGCAGTTACTCCATGCGGGAGCGGGACAGAGGGCCAGATACGCAGTATTTT.

This clonotype was found a few times. The CDR3 here is CATGRAQETQYF. CDR3 nucleotide sequence: TGTGCCACCGGGAGGGCCCAAGAGACCCAGTACTTC. J is TRBJ2-5 and V is TRBV6-2 or TRBV6-3; 8 bases are shared with TRBD2. The CDR3 runs 12 residues. CDR1 is MNHEY, CDR2 SVGEGT, per germline. The trim removed 10 bases at V and 1 base at J, leaving 2 bases unmatched.